Presented here are 7 T cell receptor beta chains from one specimen sequenced in a study of blood T cell repertoires in COVID-19. Method: immunoSEQ multiplex PCR; TCRdb's copy keeps in-frame clones and lacks some. This sample carries a few hundred thousand clones, around nine tenths of them seen once, and the ten largest clones take 0.94%. The specimen was peripheral blood. The receptors derive from a middle-aged woman who had recovered from COVID-19.

The chain has TRBV7-3 and TRBJ2-2; 9 bases map to TRBD1. Germline V CDR1 and CDR2: SGHTA, FQGTGA. The CDR3 is 15 residues long. V gave up 5 bases and J gave up 1 base; unmatched junction bases: 2. CDR3 amino acids: CASSRGQGNTGELFF. The DNA of the CDR3 is TGTGCCAGCAGCCGGGGACAGGGGAACACCGGGGAGCTGTTTTTT. Drawing the rest from reference TRBV7-3 and TRBJ2-2, the complete variable domain is GAGVSQTPSNKVTEKGKYVELRCDPISGHTALYWYRQSLGQGPEFLIYFQGTGAADDSGLPNDRFFAVRPEGSVSTLKIQRTERGDSAVYLCASSRGQGNTGELFFGEGSRLTVL.

V and J are TRBV7-9 and TRBJ1-4; D remains ambiguous. The CDR3 runs to 15 residues. V lost 5 bases, J lost 3 bases, and 13 bases lay in between. Looked up from germline, CDR1 is SEHNR and CDR2 is FQNEAQ (reference sequence). In DNA, the CDR3 is TGTGCCAGCAGCCCGGAGGGCGCAGCTAATGAAAAACTGTTTTTT. Protein: CASSPEGAANEKLFF.

This chain connects TRBV25-1 to TRBJ2-2; a weak D match, TRBD1 (6 bases). Trimming removed 3 bases at V and 5 bases at J, with 13 bases between. Germline V CDR1 and CDR2: MGHDK, SYGVNS. CDR3 length: 15 amino acids. The CDR3 nucleotides read TGTGCCAGCAGTGACCTAGCTACAGGGACCGGGGAGCTGTTTTTT. The encoded protein is CASSDLATGTGELFF.

The V gene is TRBV3-1 (or the pseudogene TRBV3-2), the J gene TRBJ2-7, with D possibly TRBD2 on 5 matching bases. This CDR3 has 14 residues. Germline values: CDR1 LGHDT, CDR2 YNNKEL (reference sequence). Trimming removed 5 bases at V and 6 bases at J, with 17 bases between. DNA of the CDR3: TGTGCCAGCAGCGCAAGATTTCCTAGCCCCGAGCAGTACTTC. This translates into CASSARFPSPEQYF.

This chain links TRBV7-2 with TRBJ2-1, with 14 bases aligning to TRBD2. The germline V gene has CDR1 SGHTA and CDR2 FQGNSA. The V segment lost 5 bases and the J segment 6 bases; nucleotides outside the gene matches: 9. This CDR3 region has 17 residues. The CDR3 loop reads CASSAGPGTSGGNEQFF. CDR3 in DNA: TGTGCCAGCAGCGCCGGGCCTGGGACTAGCGGGGGCAATGAGCAGTTCTTC.

This clone has just a few counts. The chain combines TRBV11-2 with TRBJ2-5, with 9 bases identical to TRBD2. CDR1 and CDR2 from the germline V gene are SGHAT and FQNNGV. Germline trimming cut 2 bases from V and 5 bases from J; bases unmatched to any gene: 6. The CDR3 loop spans 15 amino acids. CDR3 in DNA: TGTGCCAGCAGCTTAATCCCTAGCGGGATGGAGACCCAGTACTTC. It codes for CASSLIPSGMETQYF.

This sequence joins TRBV10-3 and TRBJ1-5, with 7 positions matching TRBD1. This CDR3 has 15 amino acids. The ends lost 6 bases at V and 6 bases at J; junction bases unmatched: 11. Per germline, CDR1 ENHRY and CDR2 SYGVKD. CDR3 amino acids: CAISYDTGAGQPQHF. DNA of the CDR3: TGTGCCATCAGCTACGATACAGGGGCAGGTCAGCCCCAGCATTTT.